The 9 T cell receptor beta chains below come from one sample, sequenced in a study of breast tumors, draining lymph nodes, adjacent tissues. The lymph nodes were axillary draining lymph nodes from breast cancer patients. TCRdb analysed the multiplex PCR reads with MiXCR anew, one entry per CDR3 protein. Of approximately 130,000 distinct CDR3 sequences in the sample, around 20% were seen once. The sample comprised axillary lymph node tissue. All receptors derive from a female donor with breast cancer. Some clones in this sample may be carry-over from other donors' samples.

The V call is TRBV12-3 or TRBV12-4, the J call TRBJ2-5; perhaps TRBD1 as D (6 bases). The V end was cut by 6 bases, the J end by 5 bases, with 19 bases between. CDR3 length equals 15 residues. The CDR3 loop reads CASSSRNRAGETQYF. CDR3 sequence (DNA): TGTGCCAGCAGCTCGCGTAACAGGGCAGGGGAGACCCAGTACTTC.

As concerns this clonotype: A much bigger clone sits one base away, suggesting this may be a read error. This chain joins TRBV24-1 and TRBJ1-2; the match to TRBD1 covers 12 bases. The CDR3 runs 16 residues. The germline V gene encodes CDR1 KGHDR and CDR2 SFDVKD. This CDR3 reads CATSDFGTGGDDGCTF. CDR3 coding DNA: TGTGCCACCAGTGATTTCGGGACAGGGGGCGACGATGGCTGCACCTTC.

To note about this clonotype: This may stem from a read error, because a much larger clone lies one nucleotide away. The CDR3 loop is CASTLSLEAQYF. The CDR3 DNA is TGTGCCAGCACCTTAAGCCTAGAGGCCCAGTACTTC. The chain links TRBV6-6 to TRBJ2-5; D is uncertain. Germline CDR1 reads MNHNY; CDR2 reads SVGAGI (reference sequence). This CDR3 is 12 amino acids long.

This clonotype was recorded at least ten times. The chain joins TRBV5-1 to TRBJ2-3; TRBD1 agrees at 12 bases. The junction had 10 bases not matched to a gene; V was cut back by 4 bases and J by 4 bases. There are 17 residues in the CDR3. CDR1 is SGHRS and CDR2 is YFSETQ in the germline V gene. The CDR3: CASSPRQGQGAPDTQYF. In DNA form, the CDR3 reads TGCGCCAGCAGCCCCAGACAGGGACAGGGGGCCCCAGATACGCAGTATTTT.

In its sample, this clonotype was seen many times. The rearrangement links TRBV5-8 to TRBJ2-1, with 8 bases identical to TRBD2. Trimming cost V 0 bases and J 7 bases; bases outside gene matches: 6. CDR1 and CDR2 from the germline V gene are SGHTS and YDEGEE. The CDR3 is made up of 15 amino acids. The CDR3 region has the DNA TGTGCCAGCAGCTTGGGTAGCGGGATGATGAATGAGCAGTTCTTC. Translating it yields CASSLGSGMMNEQFF.

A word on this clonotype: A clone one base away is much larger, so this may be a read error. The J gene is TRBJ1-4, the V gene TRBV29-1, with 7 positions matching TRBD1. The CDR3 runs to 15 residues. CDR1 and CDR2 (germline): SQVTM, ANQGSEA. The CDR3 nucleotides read TGCAGCGTTCCTGCACGAGGGGGCCCGAATGAAAAACCGTTTTTT. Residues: CSVPARGGPNEKPFF. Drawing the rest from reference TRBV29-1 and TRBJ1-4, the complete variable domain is SAVISQKPSRDICQRGTSLTIQCQVDSQVTMMFWYRQQPGQSLTLIATANQGSEATYESGFVIDKFPISRPNLTFSTLTVSNMSPEDSSIYLCSVPARGGPNEKPFFGSGTQLSVL.

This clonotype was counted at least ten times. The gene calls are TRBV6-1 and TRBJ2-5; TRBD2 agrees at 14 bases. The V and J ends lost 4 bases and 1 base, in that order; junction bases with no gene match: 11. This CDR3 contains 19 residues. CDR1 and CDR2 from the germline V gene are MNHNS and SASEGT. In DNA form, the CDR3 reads TGTGCCAGCAGTGCTCATACGGGACTAGCGGGAGCCCTCCAAGAGACCCAGTACTTC. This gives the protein CASSAHTGLAGALQETQYF.

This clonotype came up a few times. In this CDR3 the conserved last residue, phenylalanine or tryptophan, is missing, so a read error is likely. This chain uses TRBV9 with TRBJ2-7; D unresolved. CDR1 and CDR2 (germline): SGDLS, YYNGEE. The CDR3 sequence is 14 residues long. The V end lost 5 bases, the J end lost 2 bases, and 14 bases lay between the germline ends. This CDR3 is CASSHDSGTYEQYL. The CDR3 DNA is TGTGCCAGCAGTCATGACTCCGGTACCTACGAGCAGTACCTC.

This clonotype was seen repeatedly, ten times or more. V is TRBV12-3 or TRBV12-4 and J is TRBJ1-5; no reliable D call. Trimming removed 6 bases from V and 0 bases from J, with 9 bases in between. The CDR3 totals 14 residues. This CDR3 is CASSSYTSNQPQHF. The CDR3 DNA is TGTGCCAGCAGCTCCTACACTAGCAATCAGCCCCAGCATTTT.